This T cell receptor (beta chain) was captured by sequencing in a study of T-cell memory formation after mild COVID-19. MiXCR was run by TCRdb on the 5' RACE reads, yielding one entry per CDR3 protein. The sample has approximately 490,000 distinct CDR3 sequences, around 20% seen once. Study observations and caveats: Clones that got smaller from day 15 to 85 had even CD4/CD8, while clones growing later tipped toward CD4+.

With regard to this clonotype: Its matching antigen is unknown.

This CDR3 spans 14 amino acids. The V gene lost 3 bases and the J gene lost 1 base, with 9 bases spanning the gap. Germline V lookup: CDR1 SQVTM, CDR2 ANQGSEA. This receptor was taken from an adult woman who had mild COVID-19 (a few samples of this study predate the infection). Cell type and time point are not known. The specimen sequenced was PBMCs or a T cell subset sorted from them (not recorded which). The rearrangement links TRBV29-1 to TRBJ2-2, with D perhaps being TRBD1 or TRBD2 (6 bases each). Written as DNA, the CDR3 is TGCAGCGTTGATCGGGGGCGGAACACCGGGGAGCTGTTTTTT. This codes for CSVDRGRNTGELFF.